The sequence of this T cell receptor beta chain was determined in a study of cytomegalovirus exposure and HLA in healthy donors (dated by TCRdb to 2016 to 2017). A note on the overall study: According to a later analysis, the 120 or so validation repertoires were produced on the same platform as the approximately 620 repertoires of the first cohort. The study was designed to test whether signatures of past pathogen exposure could be identified by cataloging public T cell receptors. A separate validation cohort of roughly 130 different subjects was used in addition to the roughly 720-subject first cohort. High-throughput TCR immunosequencing, statistical association of individual TCRs with disease status, and machine learning were combined to predict cytomegalovirus infection status. What the study reported, not specific to this receptor: A few of the identified cytomegalovirus-associated TCR beta chains were confirmed in vitro to be specific for cytomegalovirus antigens. In the study, about 150 TCR beta chains were listed as associated with cytomegalovirus. Most TCR sequences were observed very rarely across donors, whereas some public TCRs were present in many individuals. Of the cluster scores, approximately 95% were above 0 in a later analysis, which found that TCRs clustered in the first cohort also tended to co-occur in the 120 validation repertoires. The validation cohort had no HLA typing available for a later analysis, so co-occurrence within that cohort was assessed over all 120 or so repertoires. Cytomegalovirus status was reported to be diagnosed by the classifier with high specificity and sensitivity in both the original and validation cohorts. The authors suggested that the approach could potentially be extended to other disease states and immunological phenotypes.

Library preparation was by the immunoSEQ multiplex PCR assay. The authors processed their data as follows. To diagnose cytomegalovirus status from the catalog of TCR beta chain sequences, a statistical classification framework was built. The immuneACCESS repertoire file appears here via TCRdb, limited to in-frame rearrangements. These files lack a portion of the clones; in checked studies, under half of the deficit traces to unresolved V genes, and the cause of the others is not known. V, J and clone size are taken as reported in that table, and D and trimming were inferred from the DNA itself. For this sample the table gives 100,000 to 150,000 clones, of which around 92% were detected only once. Of the sample, around 3.5% is held by the ten largest clones. Note on this clone: The antigen it binds to is not known. Its ends do not fully match the called genes, so a read error is possible.

The donors were included in the validation cohort of some 120 subjects, a group kept apart from the roughly 690-subject first cohort. This TCR came from a man aged 30 to 39 in good health and CMV-seronegative. The specimen sequenced was PBMCs.

The sequenced DNA: TGTGCCAGCAGCTTAGGTGGGCCAGACTTC. Its protein product is CASSLGGPDF. The rearranged chain carries TRBV7-3 and TRBJ2-7; the D gene is not confidently resolved. CDR1 SGHTA and CDR2 FQGTGA are derived from the germline V gene. The CDR3 numbers 10 residues from cysteine through phenylalanine. Left in the record is the CDR3 DNA by itself, 30 bases read in frame from the first base.